This entry is about one T cell receptor (beta chain). Its antigen is undetermined. The entry originates in a study of a mutant IDH1 vaccine in newly diagnosed glioma. The time point denotes: week 35, safety follow-up. One vaccine dose held 300 ug of mutant IDH1 20-mer peptide and came with topical imiquimod. The junction had 4 bases not matched to a gene; V was cut back by 4 bases and J by 4 bases. Germline loops: CDR1 SQVTM, CDR2 ANQGSEA. This CDR3 region has 15 residues. TCRdb keeps only in-frame clones here, not all; method: immunoSEQ multiplex PCR. Of about 48,000 clones listed, roughly three quarters are singletons.

The chain has TRBV29-1 and TRBJ2-1, with TRBD2 identical over 13 bases. Sequencing used PBMCs, obtained from a glioma patient whose treatment included an IDH1 peptide vaccine. This sequence was found in a man between 35 and 55 years old with glioma. This chain's CDR3 is CSVARLAGGYNEQFF. The CDR3 DNA follows: TGCAGCGTTGCCCGACTAGCGGGGGGATACAATGAGCAGTTCTTC.